Listed below are T cell receptor beta chains from one sample, sequenced in a study of T-cell reconstitution after alpha-beta-depleted transplantation in children. TCRdb re-derived calls from the PCR reads in MiXCR, one entry per CDR3 protein. Seen here are some 440,000 distinct CDR3 sequences, 15% to 20% observed once, and the top ten hold about 32%. The material sequenced was PBMCs, mostly from graft donor cells, taken 360 days after TCRalphabeta/CD19-depleted stem cell transplant. These TCRs come from a boy in the first two years of life who had a stem cell transplant for Wiskott-Aldrich syndrome, so the T cells may come from the graft donor. Each CDR3 is given with its conserved first and last residue. Fields, in order: J gene, V gene, CDR3 protein.

J: TRBJ2-1
V: TRBV20-1
CDR3: CSARDLRSGIHSYNEQFF

J: TRBJ2-2
V: TRBV7-2
CDR3: CATRLGSNTGELFF

J: TRBJ1-1
V: TRBV5-1
CDR3: CASSLGPGNTEAFF

J: TRBJ2-7
V: TRBV7-2
CDR3: CASSFGLASYEQYF

J: TRBJ2-2
V: TRBV4-1
CDR3: CASSRPDGNTGELFF

J: TRBJ1-1
V: TRBV20-1
CDR3: CSARYHMNTEAFF

J: TRBJ1-2
V: TRBV29-1
CDR3: CSVGKQGVFGYTF

J: TRBJ2-3
V: TRBV5-1
CDR3: CASSWELAFTDTQYF

J: TRBJ2-2
V: TRBV24-1
CDR3: CATSGYRGLHTGELFF

J: TRBJ2-7
V: TRBV4-2
CDR3: CASSQESAGGSFSYEQYF

J: TRBJ2-3
V: TRBV5-1
CDR3: CASSLGRDLVTDTQYF

J: TRBJ2-4
V: TRBV5-1
CDR3: CASSSTGGSAKNIQYF

J: TRBJ2-1
V: TRBV15
CDR3: CATSRDLATSGRTKAQEQFF

J: TRBJ1-2
V: TRBV9
CDR3: CASSVSLDPRGGYTF

J: TRBJ2-7
V: TRBV3-1
CDR3: CASSPGLLSYEQYF

J: TRBJ2-2
V: TRBV6-5
CDR3: CASSYVETGELFF

J: TRBJ2-1
V: TRBV24-1
CDR3: CATSDHASGLGSEQFF

J: TRBJ2-3
V: TRBV29-1
CDR3: CSVEEVADTQYF

J: TRBJ2-7
V: TRBV10-3
CDR3: CAISGYREVNNEQYF

J: TRBJ2-2
V: TRBV7-6
CDR3: CASSFSRARVYTGELFF

J: TRBJ1-6
V: TRBV20-1
CDR3: CSALVGRNSPLHF